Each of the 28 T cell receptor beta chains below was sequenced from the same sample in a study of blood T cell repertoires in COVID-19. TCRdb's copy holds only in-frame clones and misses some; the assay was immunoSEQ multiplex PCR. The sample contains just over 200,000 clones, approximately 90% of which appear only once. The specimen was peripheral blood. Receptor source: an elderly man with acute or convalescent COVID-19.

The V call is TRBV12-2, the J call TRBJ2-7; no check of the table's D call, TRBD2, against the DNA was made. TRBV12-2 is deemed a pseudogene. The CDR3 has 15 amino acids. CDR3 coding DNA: TGTGCAAGTCGCTTATTGCGGGAGGGCTCCTACGAGCAGTACGTC. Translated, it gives CASRLLREGSYEQYV.

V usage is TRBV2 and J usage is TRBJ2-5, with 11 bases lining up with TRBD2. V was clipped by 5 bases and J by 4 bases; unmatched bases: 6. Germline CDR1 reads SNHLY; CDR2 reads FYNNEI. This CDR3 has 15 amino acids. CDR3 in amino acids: CASSPALAGGETQYF. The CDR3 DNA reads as TGTGCCAGCAGTCCAGCCCTAGCGGGAGGAGAGACCCAGTACTTC.

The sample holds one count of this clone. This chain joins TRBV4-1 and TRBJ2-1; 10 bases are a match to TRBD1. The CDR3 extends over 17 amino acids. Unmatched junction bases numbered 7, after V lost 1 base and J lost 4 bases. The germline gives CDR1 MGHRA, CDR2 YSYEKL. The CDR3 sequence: CASSQGPTGGEYNEQFF. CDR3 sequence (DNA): TGCGCCAGCAGCCAAGGTCCGACAGGGGGCGAGTACAATGAGCAGTTCTTC.

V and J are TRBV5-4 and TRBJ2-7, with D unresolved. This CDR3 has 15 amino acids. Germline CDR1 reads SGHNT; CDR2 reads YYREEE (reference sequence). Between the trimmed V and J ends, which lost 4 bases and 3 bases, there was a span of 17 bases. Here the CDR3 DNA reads TGTGCCAGCAGCCGAGACGGTGGTGGGCTCTACGAGCAGTACTTC. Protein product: CASSRDGGGLYEQYF. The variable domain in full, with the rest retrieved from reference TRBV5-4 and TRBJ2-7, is ETGVTQSPTHLIKTRGQQVTLRCSSQSGHNTVSWYQQALGQGPQFIFQYYREEENGRGNFPPRFSGLQFPNYSSELNVNALELDDSALYLCASSRDGGGLYEQYFGPGTRLTVT.

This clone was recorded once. CDR3 protein: CASSHKAGGDDEQYF. In DNA form, the CDR3 reads TGCGCCAGCAGCCACAAAGCGGGAGGGGACGACGAGCAGTACTTC. The chain recombines TRBV4-1 with TRBJ2-7, with 10 bases identical to TRBD2. Germline CDR1 is MGHRA and CDR2 is YSYEKL. The CDR3 extends over 15 amino acids. V was pared by 3 bases and J by 5 bases, with 7 bases of the junction left unmatched.

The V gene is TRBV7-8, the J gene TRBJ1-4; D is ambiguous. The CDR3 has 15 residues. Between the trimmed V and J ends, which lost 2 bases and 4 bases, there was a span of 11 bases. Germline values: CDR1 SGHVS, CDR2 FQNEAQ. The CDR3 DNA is TGTGCCAGCAGCTTATCTAACGGGATTAATGAAAAACTGTTTTTT. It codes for CASSLSNGINEKLFF.

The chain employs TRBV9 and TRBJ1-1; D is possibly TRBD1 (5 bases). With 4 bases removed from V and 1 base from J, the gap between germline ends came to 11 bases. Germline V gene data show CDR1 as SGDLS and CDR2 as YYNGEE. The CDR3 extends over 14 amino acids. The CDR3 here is CASSLTTGNTEAFF. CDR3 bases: TGTGCCAGCAGCCTGACCACAGGGAACACTGAAGCTTTCTTT.

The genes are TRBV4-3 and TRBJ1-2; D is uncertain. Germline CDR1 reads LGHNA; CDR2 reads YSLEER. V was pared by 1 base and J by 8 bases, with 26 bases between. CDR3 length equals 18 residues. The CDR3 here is CASSQGEGRFREDLGYTF. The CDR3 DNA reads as TGCGCCAGCAGCCAAGGAGAGGGCCGCTTTAGGGAAGACCTCGGCTACACCTTC.

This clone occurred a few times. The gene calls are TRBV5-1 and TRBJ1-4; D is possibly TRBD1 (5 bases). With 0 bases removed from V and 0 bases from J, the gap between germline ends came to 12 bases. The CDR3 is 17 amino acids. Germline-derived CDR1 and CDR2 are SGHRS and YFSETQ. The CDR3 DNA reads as TGCGCCAGCAGCTTGGCCTCAGGGACTGCAACTAATGAAAAACTGTTTTTT. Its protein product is CASSLASGTATNEKLFF.

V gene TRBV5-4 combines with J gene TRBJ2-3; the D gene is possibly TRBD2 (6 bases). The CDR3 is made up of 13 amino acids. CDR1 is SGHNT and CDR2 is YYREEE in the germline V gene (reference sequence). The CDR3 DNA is TGTGCACTCGGAGCGGGCAACACAGATACGCAGTATTTT. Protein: CALGAGNTDTQYF. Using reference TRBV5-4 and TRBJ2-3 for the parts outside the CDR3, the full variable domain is ETGVTQSPTHLIKTRGQQVTLRCSSQSGHNTVSWYQQALGQGPQFIFQYYREEENGRGNFPPRFSGLQFPNYSSELNVNALELDDSALYLCALGAGNTDTQYFGPGTRLTVL.

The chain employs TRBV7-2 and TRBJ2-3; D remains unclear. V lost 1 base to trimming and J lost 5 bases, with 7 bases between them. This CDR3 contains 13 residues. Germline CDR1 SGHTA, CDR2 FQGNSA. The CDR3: CASSLVAVDTQYF. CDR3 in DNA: TGTGCCAGCAGCTTAGTAGCTGTAGATACGCAGTATTTT.

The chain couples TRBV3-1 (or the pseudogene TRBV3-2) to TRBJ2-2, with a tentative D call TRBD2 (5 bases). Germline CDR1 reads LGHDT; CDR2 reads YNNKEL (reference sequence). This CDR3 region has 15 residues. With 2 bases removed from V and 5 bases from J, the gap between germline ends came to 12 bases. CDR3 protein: CASSQYRGTTGELFF. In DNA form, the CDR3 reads TGTGCCAGCAGCCAATACCGGGGAACGACCGGGGAGCTGTTTTTT.

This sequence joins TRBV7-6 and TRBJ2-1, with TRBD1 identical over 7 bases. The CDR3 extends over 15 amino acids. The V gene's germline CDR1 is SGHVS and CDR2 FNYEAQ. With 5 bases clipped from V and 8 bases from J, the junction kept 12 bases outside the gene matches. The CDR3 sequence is CASSAQGLLNDEQFF. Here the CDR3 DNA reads TGTGCCAGCAGCGCACAGGGGCTCCTTAATGATGAGCAGTTCTTC. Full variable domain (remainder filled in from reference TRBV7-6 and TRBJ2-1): GAGVSQSPRYKVTKRGQDVALRCDPISGHVSLYWYRQALGQGPEFLTYFNYEAQQDKSGLPNDRFSAERPEGSISTLTIQRTEQRDSAMYRCASSAQGLLNDEQFFGPGTRLTVL.

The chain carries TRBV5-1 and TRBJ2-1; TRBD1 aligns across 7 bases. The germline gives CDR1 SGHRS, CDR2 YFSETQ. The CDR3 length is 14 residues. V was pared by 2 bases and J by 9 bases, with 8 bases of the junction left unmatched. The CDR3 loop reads CASSLTGVWGEQFF. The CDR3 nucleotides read TGCGCCAGCAGCTTAACAGGGGTCTGGGGTGAGCAGTTCTTC.

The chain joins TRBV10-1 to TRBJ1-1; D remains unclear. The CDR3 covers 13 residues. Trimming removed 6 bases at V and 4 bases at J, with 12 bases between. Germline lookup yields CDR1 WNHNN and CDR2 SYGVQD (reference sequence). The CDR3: CASRQATGTEAFF. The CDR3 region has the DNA TGCGCCAGCAGACAAGCGACGGGCACTGAAGCTTTCTTT.

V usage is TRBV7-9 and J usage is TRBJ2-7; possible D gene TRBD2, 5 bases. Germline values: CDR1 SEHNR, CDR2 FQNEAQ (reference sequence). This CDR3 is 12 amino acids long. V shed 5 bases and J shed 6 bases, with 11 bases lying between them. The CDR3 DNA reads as TGTGCCAGCAGCCGTACTAGTTCCGAGCAGTACGTC. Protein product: CASSRTSSEQYV.

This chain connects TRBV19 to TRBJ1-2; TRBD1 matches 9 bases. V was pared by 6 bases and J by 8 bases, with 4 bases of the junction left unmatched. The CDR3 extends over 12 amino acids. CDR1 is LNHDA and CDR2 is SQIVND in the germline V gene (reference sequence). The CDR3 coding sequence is TGTGCCAGTAGCCGACAGGGGGAGGGCTACACCTTC. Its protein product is CASSRQGEGYTF.

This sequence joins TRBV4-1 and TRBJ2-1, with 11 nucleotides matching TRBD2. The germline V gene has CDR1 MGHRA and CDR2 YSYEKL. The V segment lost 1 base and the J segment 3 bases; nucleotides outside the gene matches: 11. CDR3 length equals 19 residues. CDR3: CASSQGAGVAGGDYNEQFF. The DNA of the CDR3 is TGCGCCAGCAGCCAAGGGGCAGGGGTAGCGGGAGGGGACTACAATGAGCAGTTCTTC.

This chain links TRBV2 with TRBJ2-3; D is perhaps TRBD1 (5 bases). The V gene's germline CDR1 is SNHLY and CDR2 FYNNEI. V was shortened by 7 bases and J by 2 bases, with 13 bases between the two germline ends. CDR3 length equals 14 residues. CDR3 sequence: CASIAQGFTDTQYF. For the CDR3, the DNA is TGTGCCAGCATCGCGCAGGGATTCACAGATACGCAGTATTTT.

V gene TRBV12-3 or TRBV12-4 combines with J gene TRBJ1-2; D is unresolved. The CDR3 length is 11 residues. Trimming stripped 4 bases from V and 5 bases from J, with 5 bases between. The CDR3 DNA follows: TGTGCCAGCAGTTCCCTTTATGGCTACACCTTC. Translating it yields CASSSLYGYTF.

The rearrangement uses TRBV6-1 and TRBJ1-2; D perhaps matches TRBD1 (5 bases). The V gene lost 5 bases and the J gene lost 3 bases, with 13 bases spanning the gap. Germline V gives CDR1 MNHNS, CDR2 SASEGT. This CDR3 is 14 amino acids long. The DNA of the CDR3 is TGTGCCAGCAGTTCCCTGACAGAGGACTATGGCTACACCTTC. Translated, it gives CASSSLTEDYGYTF.

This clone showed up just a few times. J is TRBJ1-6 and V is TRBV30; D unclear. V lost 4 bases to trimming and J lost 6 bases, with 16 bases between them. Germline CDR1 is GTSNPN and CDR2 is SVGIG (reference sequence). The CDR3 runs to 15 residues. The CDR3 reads CAWKENPGGNSPLHF. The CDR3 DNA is TGTGCCTGGAAGGAAAACCCGGGAGGTAATTCACCCCTCCACTTT. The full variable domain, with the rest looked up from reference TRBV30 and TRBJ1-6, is SQTIHQWPATLVQPVGSPLSLECTVEGTSNPNLYWYRQAAGRGLQLLFYSVGIGQISSEVPQNLSASRPQDRQFILSSKKLLLSDSGFYLCAWKENPGGNSPLHFGNGTRLTVT.

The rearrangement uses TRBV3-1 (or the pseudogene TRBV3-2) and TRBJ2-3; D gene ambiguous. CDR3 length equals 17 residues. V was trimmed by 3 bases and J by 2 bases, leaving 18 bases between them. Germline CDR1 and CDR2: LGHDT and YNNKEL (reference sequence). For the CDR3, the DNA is TGTGCCAGCAGCCACATATTTTGCGATCACTCCACAGATACGCAGTATTTT. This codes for CASSHIFCDHSTDTQYF.

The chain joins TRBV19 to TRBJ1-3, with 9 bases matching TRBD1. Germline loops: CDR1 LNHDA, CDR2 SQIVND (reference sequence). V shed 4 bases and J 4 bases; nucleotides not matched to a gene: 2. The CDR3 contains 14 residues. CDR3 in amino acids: CASSKTGGGNTIYF. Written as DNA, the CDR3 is TGTGCCAGTAGTAAGACAGGGGGAGGAAACACCATATATTTT.

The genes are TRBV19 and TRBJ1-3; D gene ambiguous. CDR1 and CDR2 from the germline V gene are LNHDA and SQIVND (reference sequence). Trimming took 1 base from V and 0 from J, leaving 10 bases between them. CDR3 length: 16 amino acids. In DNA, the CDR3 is TGTGCCAGTAGTATAGCGTCAGGATTCTCTGGAAACACCATATATTTT. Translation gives CASSIASGFSGNTIYF.

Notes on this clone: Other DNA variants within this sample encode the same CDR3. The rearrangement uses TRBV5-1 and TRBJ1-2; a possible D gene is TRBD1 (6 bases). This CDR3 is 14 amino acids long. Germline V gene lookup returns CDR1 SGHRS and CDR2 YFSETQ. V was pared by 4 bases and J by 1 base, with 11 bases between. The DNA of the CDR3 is TGCGCCAGCAGCCTGACACAGGGTAACTATGGCTACACCTTC. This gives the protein CASSLTQGNYGYTF. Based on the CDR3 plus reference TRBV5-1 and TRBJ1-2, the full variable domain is KAGVTQTPRYLIKTRGQQVTLSCSPISGHRSVSWYQQTPGQGLQFLFEYFSETQRNKGNFPGRFSGRQFSNSRSEMNVSTLELGDSALYLCASSLTQGNYGYTFGSGTRLTVV.

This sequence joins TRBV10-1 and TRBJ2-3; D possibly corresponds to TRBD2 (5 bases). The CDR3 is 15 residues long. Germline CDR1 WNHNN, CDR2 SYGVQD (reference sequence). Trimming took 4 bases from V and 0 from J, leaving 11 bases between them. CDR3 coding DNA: TGCGCCAGCAGTGGGAAGCGGTCTAGCACAGATACGCAGTATTTT. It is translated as CASSGKRSSTDTQYF.

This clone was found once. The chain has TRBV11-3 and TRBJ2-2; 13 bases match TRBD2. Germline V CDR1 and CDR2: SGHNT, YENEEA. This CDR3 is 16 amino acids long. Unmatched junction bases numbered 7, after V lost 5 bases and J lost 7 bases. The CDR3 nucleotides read TGTGCCAGCAGCCGCAGGACTAGCGGGAGCCTCGGGGAGCTGTTTTTT. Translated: CASSRRTSGSLGELFF.